This T cell receptor (beta chain) was identified in a study of T cell responses to AZD1222 COVID-19 vaccine. Study context: Pooled samples include second doses given at about 4 or 12 weeks.

Sequencing used immunoSEQ multiplex PCR; TCRdb keeps in-frame clones, though not all of them. There are 75,000 to 100,000 clones in the sample; roughly 88% occur only once, and roughly 2.8% lies in the top ten. Notes on this clone: Its antigen is undetermined.

The CDR3 loop spans 16 amino acids. Unmatched junction bases numbered 5, after V lost 3 bases and J lost 1 base. Germline CDR1 and CDR2: LGHNA and YSLEER. The study's findings and limits: Donors, mostly white British, included more females; clonal diversity was possibly underestimated. Nearly half of unique spike-specific TCRs reportedly avoided B.1.351 and B.1.1.7 mutated regions. Without day 14 samples, only post-peak T cell repertoires were studied.

This receptor was taken from an adult in good health. The chain uses TRBV4-3 and TRBJ1-2, with 10 bases aligning to TRBD1. The input for sequencing was peripheral blood, taken on day 0 of AZD1222 vaccination. As DNA, the CDR3 is TGCGCCAGCAGCCAGGGCGGACAGGGGGATAACTATGGCTACACCTTC. It translates to CASSQGGQGDNYGYTF.